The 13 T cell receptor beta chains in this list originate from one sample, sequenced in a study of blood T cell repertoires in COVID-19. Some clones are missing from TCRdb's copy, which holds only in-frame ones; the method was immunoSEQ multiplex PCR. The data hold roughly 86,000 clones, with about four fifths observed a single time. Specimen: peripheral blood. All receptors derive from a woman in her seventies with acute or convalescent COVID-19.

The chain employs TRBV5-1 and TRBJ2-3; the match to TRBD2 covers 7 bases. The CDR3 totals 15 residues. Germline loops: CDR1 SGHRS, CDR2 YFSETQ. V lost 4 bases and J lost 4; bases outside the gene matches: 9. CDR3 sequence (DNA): TGCGCCAGCAGCCTACGACCCCTAGCGGCAGATACGCAGTATTTT. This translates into CASSLRPLAADTQYF.

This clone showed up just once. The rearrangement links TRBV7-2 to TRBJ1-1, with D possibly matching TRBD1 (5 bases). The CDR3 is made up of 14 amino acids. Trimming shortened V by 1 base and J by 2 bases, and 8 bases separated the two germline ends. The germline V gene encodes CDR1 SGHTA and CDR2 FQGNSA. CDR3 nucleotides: TGTGCCAGCAGCTTAGGACAGCAAAACACTGAAGCTTTCTTT. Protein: CASSLGQQNTEAFF.

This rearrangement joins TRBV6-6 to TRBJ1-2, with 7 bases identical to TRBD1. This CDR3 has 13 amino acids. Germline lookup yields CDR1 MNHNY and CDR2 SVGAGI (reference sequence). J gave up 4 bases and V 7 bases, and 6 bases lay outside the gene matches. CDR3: CASTSTGTYGYTF. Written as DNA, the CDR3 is TGTGCCAGCACCTCGACAGGGACCTATGGCTACACCTTC.

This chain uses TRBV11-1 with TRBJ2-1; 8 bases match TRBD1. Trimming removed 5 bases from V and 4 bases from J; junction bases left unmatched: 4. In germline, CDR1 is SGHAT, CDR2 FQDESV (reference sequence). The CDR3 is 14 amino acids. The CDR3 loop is CASSPRTGYNEQFF. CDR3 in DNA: TGTGCCAGCAGCCCGCGGACAGGGTACAATGAGCAGTTCTTC.

CDR3 sequence (DNA): TGTGCCAGCAGGCGACAGGTTAGCAATCAGCCCCAGCATTTT. This encodes CASRRQVSNQPQHF. The chain uses TRBV2 and TRBJ1-5; maybe TRBD1 (6 bases). CDR1 SNHLY and CDR2 FYNNEI come from the germline V gene. V lost 6 bases to trimming and J lost 0 bases, with 9 bases between them. CDR3 length: 14 amino acids.

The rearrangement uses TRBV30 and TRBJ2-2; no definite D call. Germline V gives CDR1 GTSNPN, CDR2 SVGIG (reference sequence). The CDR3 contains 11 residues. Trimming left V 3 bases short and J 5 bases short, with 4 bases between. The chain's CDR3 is CAWRATGELFF. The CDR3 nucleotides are TGTGCCTGGAGGGCTACCGGGGAGCTGTTTTTT.

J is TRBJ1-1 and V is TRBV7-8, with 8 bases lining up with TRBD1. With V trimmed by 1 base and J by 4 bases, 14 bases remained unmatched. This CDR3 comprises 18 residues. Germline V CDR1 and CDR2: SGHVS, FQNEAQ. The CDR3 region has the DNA TGTGCCAGCAGCTTAGGATTCCGGCAGGGGGCCGGGAGCACTGAAGCTTTCTTT. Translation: CASSLGFRQGAGSTEAFF.

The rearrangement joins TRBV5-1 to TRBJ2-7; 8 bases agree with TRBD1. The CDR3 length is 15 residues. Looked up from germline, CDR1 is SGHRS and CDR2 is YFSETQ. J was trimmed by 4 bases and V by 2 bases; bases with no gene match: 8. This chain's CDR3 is CASSFETGDLYEQYF. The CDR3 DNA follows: TGCGCCAGCAGCTTTGAGACAGGGGACCTATACGAGCAGTACTTC. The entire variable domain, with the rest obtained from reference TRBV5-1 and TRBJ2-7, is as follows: KAGVTQTPRYLIKTRGQQVTLSCSPISGHRSVSWYQQTPGQGLQFLFEYFSETQRNKGNFPGRFSGRQFSNSRSEMNVSTLELGDSALYLCASSFETGDLYEQYFGPGTRLTVT.

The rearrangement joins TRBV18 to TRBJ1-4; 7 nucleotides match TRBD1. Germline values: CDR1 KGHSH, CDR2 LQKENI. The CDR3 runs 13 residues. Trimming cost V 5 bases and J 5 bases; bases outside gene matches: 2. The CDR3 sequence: CASSGDRNEKLFF. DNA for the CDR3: TGTGCCAGCTCAGGGGACAGAAATGAAAAACTGTTTTTT.

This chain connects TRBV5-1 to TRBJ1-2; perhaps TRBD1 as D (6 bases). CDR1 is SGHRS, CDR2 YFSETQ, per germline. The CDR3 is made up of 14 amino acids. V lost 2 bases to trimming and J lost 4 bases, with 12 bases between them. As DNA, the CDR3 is TGCGCCAGCAGCTTCCAGGGGCCAACCTATGGCTACACCTTC. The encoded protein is CASSFQGPTYGYTF.

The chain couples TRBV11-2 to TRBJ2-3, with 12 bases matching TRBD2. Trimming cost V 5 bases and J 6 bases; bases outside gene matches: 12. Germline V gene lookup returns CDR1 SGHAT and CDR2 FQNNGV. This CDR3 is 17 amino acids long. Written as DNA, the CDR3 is TGTGCCAGCAGCCCGTCGTGGACTAGCGGGGTCTCGGATACGCAGTATTTT. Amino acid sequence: CASSPSWTSGVSDTQYF.

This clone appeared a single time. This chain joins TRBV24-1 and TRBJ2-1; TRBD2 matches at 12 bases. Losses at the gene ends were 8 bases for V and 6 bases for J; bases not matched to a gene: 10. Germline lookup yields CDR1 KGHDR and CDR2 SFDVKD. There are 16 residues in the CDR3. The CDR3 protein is CATMLAGGRMGNEQFF. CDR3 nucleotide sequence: TGTGCCACCATGCTAGCGGGGGGGCGGATGGGCAATGAGCAGTTCTTC.

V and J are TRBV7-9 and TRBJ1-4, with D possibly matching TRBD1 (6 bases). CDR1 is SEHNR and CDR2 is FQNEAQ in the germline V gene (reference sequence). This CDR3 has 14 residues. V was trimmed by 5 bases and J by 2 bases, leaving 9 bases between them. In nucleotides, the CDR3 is TGTGCCAGCAGCCCAGGGGCCACTAATGAAAAACTGTTTTTT. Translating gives CASSPGATNEKLFF.